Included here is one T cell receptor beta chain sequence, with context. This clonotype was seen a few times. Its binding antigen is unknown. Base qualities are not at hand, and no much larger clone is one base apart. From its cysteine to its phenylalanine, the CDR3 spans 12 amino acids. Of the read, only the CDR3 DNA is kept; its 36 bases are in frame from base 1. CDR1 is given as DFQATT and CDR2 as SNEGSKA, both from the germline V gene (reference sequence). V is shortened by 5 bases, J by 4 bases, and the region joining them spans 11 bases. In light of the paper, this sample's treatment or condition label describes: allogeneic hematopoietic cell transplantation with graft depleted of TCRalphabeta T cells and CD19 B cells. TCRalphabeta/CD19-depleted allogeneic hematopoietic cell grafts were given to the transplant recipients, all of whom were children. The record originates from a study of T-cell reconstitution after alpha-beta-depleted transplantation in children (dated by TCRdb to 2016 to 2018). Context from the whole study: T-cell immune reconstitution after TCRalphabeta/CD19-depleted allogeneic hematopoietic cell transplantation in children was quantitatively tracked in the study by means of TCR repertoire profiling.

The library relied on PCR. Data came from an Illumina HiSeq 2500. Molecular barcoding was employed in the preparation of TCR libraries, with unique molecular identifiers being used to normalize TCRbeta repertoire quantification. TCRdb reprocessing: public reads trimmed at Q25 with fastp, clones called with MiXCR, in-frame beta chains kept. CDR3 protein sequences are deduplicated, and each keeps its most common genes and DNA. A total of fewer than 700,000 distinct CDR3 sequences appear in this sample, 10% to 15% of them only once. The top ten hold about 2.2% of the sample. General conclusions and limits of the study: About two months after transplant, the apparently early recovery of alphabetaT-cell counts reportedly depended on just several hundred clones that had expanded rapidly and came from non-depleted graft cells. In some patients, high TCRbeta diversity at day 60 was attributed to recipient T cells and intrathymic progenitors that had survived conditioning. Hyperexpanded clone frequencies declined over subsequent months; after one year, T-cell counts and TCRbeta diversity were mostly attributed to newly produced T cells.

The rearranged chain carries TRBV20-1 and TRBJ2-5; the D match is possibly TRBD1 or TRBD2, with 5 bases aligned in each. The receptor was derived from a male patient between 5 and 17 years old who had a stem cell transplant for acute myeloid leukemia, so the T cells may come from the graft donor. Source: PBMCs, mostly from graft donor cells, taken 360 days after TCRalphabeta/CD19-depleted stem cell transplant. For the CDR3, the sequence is CSAAGGGETQYF. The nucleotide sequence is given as TGCAGTGCTGCTGGGGGTGGAGAGACCCAGTACTTC.